This TCR beta chain was retrieved from a study of beta chain features in type 1 diabetes. Overall study findings and caveats: TCRB CDR3s were moderately but significantly shorter in Type 1 diabetes patients in all four CD4+ subsets. Fewer junction insertions and more nucleotide deletions appeared in type 1 diabetes patients.

Germline V gene sequence: CDR1 GTSNPN, CDR2 SVGIG (reference sequence). V was pared by 1 base and J by 10 bases, with 10 bases between. The CDR3 sequence is 11 residues long. Sequencing targeted expressed TCRB transcripts, as all isolated RNA had been reverse transcribed. Repertoires were generated with immunoSEQ multiplex PCR, while TCRdb's copy carries only in-frame clones and drops some. Of 310,000 or so clones listed, approximately 10% are singletons. In this sample, this clone turned up a few times. As yet, its antigen is unknown. The sequenced material came from central memory CD4+ T cells from blood. The chain combines TRBV30 with TRBJ1-2; the D gene is possibly TRBD1 (6 bases). This TCR was recovered from a man younger than 45 with type 1 diabetes. CDR3 sequence: CAWSGQEAYTF. The CDR3 nucleotides are TGTGCCTGGAGTGGACAGGAAGCCTACACCTTC.